These T cell receptor beta chains were read from a single sample in a study of T-cell memory formation after mild COVID-19. TCRdb re-called the 5' RACE reads through MiXCR, storing one row per CDR3 protein. The sample gives hundreds of thousands of distinct CDR3 sequences, 15% to 20% of which show up once; roughly 24% is in the top ten. The specimen was PBMCs or a T cell subset sorted from them (not recorded which). The receptors here all came from a man younger than 35 who had mild COVID-19 (a few samples of this study predate the infection). Cell type and time point are not known. Each CDR3 is given with its conserved first and last residue. The D gene is left open where the match is weak. Only some rows state a clone size, as once, few, many or a class for expanded clones.

v_gene	j_gene	abundance	d_gene	CDR3aa	CDR3nt
TRBV24-1	TRBJ2-3	.	.	CATAAQGNTDTQYF	TGTGCAACAGCGGCCCAGGGGAACACAGATACGCAGTATTTT
TRBV6-4	TRBJ2-1	few	.	CASSARSSAYWSSYNEQFF	TGTGCCAGCAGTGCCAGGAGCTCGGCTTATTGGAGCTCCTACAATGAGCAGTTCTTC
TRBV30	TRBJ2-3	.	TRBD2	CAWSDKGGGTDTQYF	TGTGCCTGGAGTGACAAGGGCGGGGGGACAGATACGCAGTATTTT
TRBV7-2	TRBJ2-3	few	.	CASSLGARGWAQDTQYF	TGTGCCAGCAGCTTAGGGGCCCGAGGGTGGGCACAGGATACGCAGTATTTT
TRBV20-1	TRBJ1-5	few	.	CSASKGQPQHF	TGCAGTGCTAGTAAGGGTCAGCCCCAGCATTTT
TRBV20-1	TRBJ1-1	.	TRBD1	CSARGWWVPFF	TGCAGTGCCAGGGGGTGGTGGGTACCTTTCTTT
TRBV4-3	TRBJ2-3	.	.	CASSRRGEDTQYF	TGCGCCAGCAGCCGCAGGGGGGAGGATACGCAGTATTTT
TRBV12-3/TRBV12-4	TRBJ2-7	.	.	CASTSESYEQYF	TGTGCCAGCACCTCGGAGTCCTACGAGCAGTACTTC
TRBV6-2/TRBV6-3	TRBJ2-7	.	.	CASSYPGLASEQYF	TGTGCCAGCAGTTACCCGGGTTTGGCTTCAGAGCAGTACTTC
TRBV20-1	TRBJ1-1	few	.	CSARIPTGNTEAFF	TGCAGTGCTAGGATTCCGACAGGGAACACTGAAGCTTTCTTT
TRBV28	TRBJ2-5	.	.	CASSFIHGAGSVYPLETQYF	TGTGCCAGCTCGTTTATCCACGGAGCGGGCAGTGTATACCCTTTGGAGACCCAGTACTTC
TRBV6-1	TRBJ2-3	.	TRBD2	CAGGRLMGLAVNADTQYF	TGTGCCGGGGGGCGTCTTATGGGACTAGCGGTGAACGCAGATACGCAGTATTTT
TRBV30	TRBJ1-4	few	.	CAWSVMAFNEKLFF	TGTGCCTGGAGTGTAATGGCTTTTAATGAAAAACTGTTTTTT
TRBV7-9	TRBJ1-1	few	.	CASSLVGQNTEAFF	TGTGCCAGCAGCTTAGTAGGCCAGAACACTGAAGCTTTCTTT
TRBV5-1	TRBJ2-2	many	.	CASSLDRAAGELFF	TGCGCCAGCAGCTTGGACAGGGCAGCCGGGGAGCTGTTTTTT
TRBV2	TRBJ2-7	.	TRBD2	CASSHERGLSYEQYF	TGTGCCAGCAGTCATGAGCGGGGCCTCTCCTACGAGCAGTACTTC
TRBV12-3/TRBV12-4	TRBJ2-3	few	.	CASSFGGAQYF	TGTGCCAGCAGTTTCGGTGGGGCGCAGTATTTT